This TCR beta chain originates from a study of control samples from healthy donors and cancer patients. The table came from immunoSEQ multiplex PCR; TCRdb's copy has only in-frame clones and leaves some out. The sample consists of about 120,000 clones, over 90% of them appearing once. The receptor comes from a man between 25 and 39 years old in good health. The material sequenced was blood.

CDR3 residues: CASSPHDSGGPILTGELFF. The CDR3 region has the DNA TGTGCCAGTAGTCCCCATGATAGCGGGGGGCCCATCTTGACCGGGGAGCTGTTTTTT. The gene calls are TRBV19 and TRBJ2-2; TRBD2 aligns across 10 bases. CDR3 length equals 19 residues. Trimming removed 5 bases from V and 5 bases from J; junction bases left unmatched: 17. CDR1 and CDR2 (germline): LNHDA, SQIVND (reference sequence).